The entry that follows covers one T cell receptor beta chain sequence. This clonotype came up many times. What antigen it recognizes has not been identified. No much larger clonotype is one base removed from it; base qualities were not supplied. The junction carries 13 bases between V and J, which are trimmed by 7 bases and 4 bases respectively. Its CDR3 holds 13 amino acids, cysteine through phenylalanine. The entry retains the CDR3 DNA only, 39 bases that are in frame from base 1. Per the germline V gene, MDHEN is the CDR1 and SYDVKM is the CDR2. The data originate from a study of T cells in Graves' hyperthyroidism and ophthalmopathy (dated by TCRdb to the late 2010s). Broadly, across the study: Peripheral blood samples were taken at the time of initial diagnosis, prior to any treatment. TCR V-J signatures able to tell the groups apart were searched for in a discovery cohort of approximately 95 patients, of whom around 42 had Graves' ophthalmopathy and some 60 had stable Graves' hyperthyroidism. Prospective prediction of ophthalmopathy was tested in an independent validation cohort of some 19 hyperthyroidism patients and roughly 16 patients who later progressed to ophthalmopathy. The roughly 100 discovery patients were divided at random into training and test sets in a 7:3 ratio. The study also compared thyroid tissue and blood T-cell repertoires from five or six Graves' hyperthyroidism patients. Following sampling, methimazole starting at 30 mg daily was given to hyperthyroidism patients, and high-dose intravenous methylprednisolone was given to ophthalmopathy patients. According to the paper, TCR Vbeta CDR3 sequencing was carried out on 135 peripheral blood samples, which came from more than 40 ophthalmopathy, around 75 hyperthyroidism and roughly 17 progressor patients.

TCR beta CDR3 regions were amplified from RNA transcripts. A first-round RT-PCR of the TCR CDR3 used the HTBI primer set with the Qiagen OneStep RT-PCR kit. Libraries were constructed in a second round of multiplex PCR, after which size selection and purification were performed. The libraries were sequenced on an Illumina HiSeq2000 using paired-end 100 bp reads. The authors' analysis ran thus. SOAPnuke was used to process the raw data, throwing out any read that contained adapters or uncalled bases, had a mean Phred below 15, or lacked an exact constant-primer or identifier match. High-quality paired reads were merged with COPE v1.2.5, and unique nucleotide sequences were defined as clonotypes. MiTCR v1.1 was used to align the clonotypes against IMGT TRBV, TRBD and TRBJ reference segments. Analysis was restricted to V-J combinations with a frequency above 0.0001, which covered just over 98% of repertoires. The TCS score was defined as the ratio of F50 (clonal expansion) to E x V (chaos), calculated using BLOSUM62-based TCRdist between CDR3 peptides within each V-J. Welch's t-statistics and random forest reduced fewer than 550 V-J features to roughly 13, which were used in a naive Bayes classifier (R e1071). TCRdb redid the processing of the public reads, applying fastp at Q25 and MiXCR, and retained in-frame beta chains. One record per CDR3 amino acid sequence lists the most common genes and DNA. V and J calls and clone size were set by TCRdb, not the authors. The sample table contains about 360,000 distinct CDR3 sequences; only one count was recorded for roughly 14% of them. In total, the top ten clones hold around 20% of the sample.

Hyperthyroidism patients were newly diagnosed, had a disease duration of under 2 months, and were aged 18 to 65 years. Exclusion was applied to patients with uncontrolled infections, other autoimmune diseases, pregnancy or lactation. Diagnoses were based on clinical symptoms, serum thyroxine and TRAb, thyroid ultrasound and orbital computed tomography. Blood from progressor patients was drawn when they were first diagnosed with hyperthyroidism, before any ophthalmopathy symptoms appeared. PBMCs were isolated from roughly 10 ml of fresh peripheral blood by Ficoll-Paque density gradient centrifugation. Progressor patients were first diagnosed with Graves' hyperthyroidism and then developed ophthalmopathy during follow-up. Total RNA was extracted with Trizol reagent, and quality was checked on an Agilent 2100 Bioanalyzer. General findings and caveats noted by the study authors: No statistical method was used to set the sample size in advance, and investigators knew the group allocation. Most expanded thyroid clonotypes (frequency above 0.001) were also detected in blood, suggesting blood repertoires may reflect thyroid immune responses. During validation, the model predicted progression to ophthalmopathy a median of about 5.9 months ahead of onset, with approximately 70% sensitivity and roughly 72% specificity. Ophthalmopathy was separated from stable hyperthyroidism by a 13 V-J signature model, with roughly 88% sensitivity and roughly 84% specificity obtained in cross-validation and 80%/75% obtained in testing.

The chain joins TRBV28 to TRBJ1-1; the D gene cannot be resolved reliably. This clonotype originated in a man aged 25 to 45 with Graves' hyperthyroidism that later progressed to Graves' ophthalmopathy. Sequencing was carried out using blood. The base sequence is TGTGCCAGCACCTCGGGAGAGCCCACTGAAGCTTTCTTT. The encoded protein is CASTSGEPTEAFF.